These 13 T cell receptor beta chains came from one sample sequenced in a study of control samples from healthy donors and cancer patients. Generated by immunoSEQ multiplex PCR, the TCRdb table keeps only in-frame clones and is missing some. This table holds 20,000 or so clones, roughly 91% found once. The source material was PBMCs. These receptors were collected from an older woman with head and neck cancer.

The rearrangement joins TRBV2 to TRBJ1-2; no clear D gene. V was shortened by 0 bases and J by 0 bases, with 11 bases between the two germline ends. CDR3 length: 16 residues. Germline CDR1 SNHLY, CDR2 FYNNEI. The CDR3 DNA sequence: TGTGCCAGCAGTGAAGCGGTCCGGGTTACTAACTATGGCTACACCTTC. This encodes CASSEAVRVTNYGYTF.

This clone was seen a handful of times. The genes are TRBV5-1 and TRBJ2-1, with 14 bases that match TRBD2. With V trimmed by 5 bases and J by 12 bases, 4 bases remained unmatched. The germline V gene encodes CDR1 SGHRS and CDR2 YFSETQ. CDR3 length equals 13 residues. This chain's CDR3 is CASRGLAGDRQFF. In DNA form, the CDR3 reads TGCGCCAGCAGGGGACTAGCGGGAGATCGGCAGTTCTTC.

The V gene is TRBV5-1, the J gene TRBJ1-1; TRBD1 is a possible D gene (5 bases). V lost 4 bases, J lost 1 base, and 11 bases lay in between. Germline V gives CDR1 SGHRS, CDR2 YFSETQ. The CDR3 is 14 amino acids. CDR3 region: CASSVDQGNTEAFF. The CDR3 coding sequence is TGCGCCAGCAGCGTGGACCAGGGGAACACTGAAGCTTTCTTT.

This clone appeared once. The rearrangement joins TRBV3-1 (or the pseudogene TRBV3-2) to TRBJ1-4; D ambiguous. Trimming took 1 base from V and 8 from J, leaving 5 bases between them. The CDR3 runs to 12 residues. Germline V gene lookup returns CDR1 LGHDT and CDR2 YNNKEL (reference sequence). The CDR3 coding sequence is TGTGCCAGCAGCCAAGGGGTAGAAAAACTGTTTTTT. Translating it yields CASSQGVEKLFF.

The chain links TRBV11-2 to TRBJ2-5, with 8 bases aligning to TRBD2. The trim removed 4 bases at V and 4 bases at J, leaving 8 bases unmatched. The V gene's germline CDR1 is SGHAT and CDR2 FQNNGV. The CDR3 covers 15 residues. CDR3 amino acids: CASSWGLGPRETQYF. The DNA of the CDR3 is TGTGCCAGCAGCTGGGGACTAGGCCCCAGAGAGACCCAGTACTTC.

This chain joins TRBV29-1 and TRBJ2-1; 10 bases align to TRBD1. The CDR3 is made up of 15 amino acids. V was pared by 5 bases and J by 4 bases, with 8 bases of the junction left unmatched. The germline CDR1 and CDR2 sequences are SQVTM and ANQGSEA. The CDR3 nucleotides are TGCAGCGTTATGCCCGGGACAGGGGTGTACAATGAGCAGTTCTTC. It yields the protein CSVMPGTGVYNEQFF.

The chain is built from TRBV4-1 and TRBJ1-5, with D tentatively TRBD1 (5 bases). There are 15 residues in the CDR3. Trimming took off 1 base at V and 7 bases at J, with 14 bases between the two ends. CDR1 is MGHRA, CDR2 YSYEKL, per germline. In DNA form, the CDR3 reads TGCGCCAGCAGCCAAGGGGTGGCAGGGCCCCAGCCCCAGCATTTT. This codes for CASSQGVAGPQPQHF.

The rearrangement joins TRBV2 to TRBJ1-1, with a weak D call TRBD1 (6 bases). V was pared by 1 base and J by 11 bases, with 20 bases between. Germline lookup yields CDR1 SNHLY and CDR2 FYNNEI. This CDR3 comprises 15 residues. The DNA of the CDR3 is TGTGCCAGCAGTGAAGTGGGGTTTGTCGGGGGCTGGGCTTTCTTT. Amino acids: CASSEVGFVGGWAFF.

The chain combines TRBV5-1 with TRBJ1-3; TRBD1 is a possible D gene (5 bases). V lost 0 bases, J lost 8 bases, and 12 bases lay in between. Germline lookup yields CDR1 SGHRS and CDR2 YFSETQ. The CDR3 loop spans 14 amino acids. CDR3 coding DNA: TGCGCCAGCAGCTTGGAGGCAGGGCTAGACACCATATATTTT. It encodes CASSLEAGLDTIYF.

This rearrangement joins TRBV27 to TRBJ2-1, with D unclear. The CDR3 spans 15 residues. Trimming left V 5 bases short and J 5 bases short, with 16 bases between. Germline values: CDR1 MNHEY, CDR2 SMNVEV (reference sequence). The CDR3, as DNA: TGTGCCAGCAGTCCCACTACCGGGTCGGACAATGAGCAGTTCTTC. Amino acid sequence: CASSPTTGSDNEQFF.

The chain combines TRBV30 with TRBJ2-6; no clear D gene. The CDR3 extends over 14 amino acids. Trimming shortened V by 4 bases and J by 0 bases, and 7 bases separated the two germline ends. The germline V gene has CDR1 GTSNPN and CDR2 SVGIG (reference sequence). The CDR3 DNA is TGTGCCTGGACAGGCCTCTCTGGGGCCAACGTCCTGACTTTC. Protein sequence: CAWTGLSGANVLTF.

The rearrangement joins TRBV6-4 to TRBJ1-2; 9 bases align to TRBD1. The CDR3 is 15 residues long. V trimming: 0 bases; J trimming: 11 bases; junction bases outside the gene matches: 10. In germline, CDR1 is MRHNA, CDR2 SNTAGT. CDR3 sequence (DNA): TGTGCCAGCAGTGACTCCCGAGGGACAGGGACAGCGTACACCTTC. Protein sequence: CASSDSRGTGTAYTF.

The chain uses TRBV9 and TRBJ2-3; D uncertain. This CDR3 contains 12 residues. The germline gives CDR1 SGDLS, CDR2 YYNGEE. With 1 base removed from V and 5 bases from J, the gap between germline ends came to 5 bases. CDR3 coding DNA: TGTGCCAGCAGCGTAAATGAAGATACGCAGTATTTT. It specifies CASSVNEDTQYF.